This TCR beta chain was captured in a study of cytomegalovirus exposure and HLA in healthy donors. Study context: As released early, the data held about 85 million unique TCRs from HLA-typed donors.

Comments on this clone: The antigen remains undetermined.

Study observations and caveats: TCR beta chains associated with HLA were, in a later analysis, more clonally expanded than equally common others.

PCR used 60 Vbeta primers and 13 Jbeta primers. TCRdb keeps only in-frame clones here, not all; method: immunoSEQ multiplex PCR. Of some 150,000 clones in the sample, about 80% were seen once. In germline, CDR1 is MNHEY, CDR2 SVGAGI. The CDR3 covers 16 residues. Trimming left V 0 bases short and J 0 bases short, with 12 bases between. The TCR originated in a woman between 40 and 55 years old in good health and CMV-seronegative. The sample taken for sequencing was PBMCs. This chain joins TRBV6-5 and TRBJ2-7, with D possibly being TRBD2 (5 bases). In nucleotides, the CDR3 is TGTGCCAGCAGTTACTCGAGGGCAGGTTTCTCCTACGAGCAGTACTTC. It is translated as CASSYSRAGFSYEQYF.